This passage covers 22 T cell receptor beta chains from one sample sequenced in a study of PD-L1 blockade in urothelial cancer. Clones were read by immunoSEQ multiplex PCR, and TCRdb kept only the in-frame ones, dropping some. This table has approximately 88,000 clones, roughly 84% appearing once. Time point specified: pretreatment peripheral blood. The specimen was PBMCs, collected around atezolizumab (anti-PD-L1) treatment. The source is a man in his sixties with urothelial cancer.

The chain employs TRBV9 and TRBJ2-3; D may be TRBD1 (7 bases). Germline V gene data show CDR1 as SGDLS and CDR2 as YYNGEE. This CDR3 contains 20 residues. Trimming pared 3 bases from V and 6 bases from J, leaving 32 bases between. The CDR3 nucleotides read TGTGCCAGCAGCGCAAAAATCCCCTCCGGGGCAGGGGGGATTCTTGATACGCAGTATTTT. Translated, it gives CASSAKIPSGAGGILDTQYF.

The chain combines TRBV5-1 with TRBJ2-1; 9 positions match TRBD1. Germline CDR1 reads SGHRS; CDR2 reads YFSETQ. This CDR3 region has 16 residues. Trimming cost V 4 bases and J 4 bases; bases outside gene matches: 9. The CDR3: CASSLTLGQGYNEQFF. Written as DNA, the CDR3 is TGCGCCAGCAGCCTAACCCTGGGACAGGGATACAATGAGCAGTTCTTC.

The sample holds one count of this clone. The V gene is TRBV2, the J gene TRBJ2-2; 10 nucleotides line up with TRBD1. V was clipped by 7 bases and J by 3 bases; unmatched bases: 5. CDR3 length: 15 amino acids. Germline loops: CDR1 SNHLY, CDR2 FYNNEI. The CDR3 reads CASTLDRGDTGELFF. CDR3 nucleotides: TGTGCCAGCACCCTGGACAGGGGGGACACCGGGGAGCTGTTTTTT.

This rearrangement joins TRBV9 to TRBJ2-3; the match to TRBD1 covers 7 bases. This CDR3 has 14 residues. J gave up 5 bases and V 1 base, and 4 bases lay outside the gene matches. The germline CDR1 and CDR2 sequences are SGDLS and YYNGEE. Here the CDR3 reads CASSVNSGGDTQYF. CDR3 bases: TGTGCCAGCAGCGTAAACTCAGGGGGAGATACGCAGTATTTT.

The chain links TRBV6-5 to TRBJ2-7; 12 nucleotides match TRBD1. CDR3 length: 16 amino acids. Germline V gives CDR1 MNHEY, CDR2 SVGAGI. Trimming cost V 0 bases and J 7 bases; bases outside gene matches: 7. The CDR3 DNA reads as TGTGCCAGCAGTTACTCGAGGGACAGGGGGCGGAGAGAGCAGTACTTC. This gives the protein CASSYSRDRGRREQYF.

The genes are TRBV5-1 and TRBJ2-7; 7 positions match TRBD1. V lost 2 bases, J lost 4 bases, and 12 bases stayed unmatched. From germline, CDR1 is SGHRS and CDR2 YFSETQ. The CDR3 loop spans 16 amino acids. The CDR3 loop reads CASSLPGHQQGYEQYF. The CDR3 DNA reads TGCGCCAGCAGCTTACCGGGACACCAACAGGGGTACGAGCAGTACTTC. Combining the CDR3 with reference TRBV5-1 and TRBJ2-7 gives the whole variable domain KAGVTQTPRYLIKTRGQQVTLSCSPISGHRSVSWYQQTPGQGLQFLFEYFSETQRNKGNFPGRFSGRQFSNSRSEMNVSTLELGDSALYLCASSLPGHQQGYEQYFGPGTRLTVT.

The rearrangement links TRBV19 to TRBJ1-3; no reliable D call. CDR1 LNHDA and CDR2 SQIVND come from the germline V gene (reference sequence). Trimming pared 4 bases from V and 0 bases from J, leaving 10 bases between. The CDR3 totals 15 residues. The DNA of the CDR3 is TGTGCCAGTAGTACCACCGGGAACTCTGGAAACACCATATATTTT. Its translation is CASSTTGNSGNTIYF.

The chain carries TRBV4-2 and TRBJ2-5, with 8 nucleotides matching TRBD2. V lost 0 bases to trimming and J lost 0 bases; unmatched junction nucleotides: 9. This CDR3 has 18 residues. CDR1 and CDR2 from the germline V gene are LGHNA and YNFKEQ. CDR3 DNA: TGTGCCAGCAGCCAAGAGGAACGGCTAGCGGGTCACCAAGAGACCCAGTACTTC. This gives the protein CASSQEERLAGHQETQYF.

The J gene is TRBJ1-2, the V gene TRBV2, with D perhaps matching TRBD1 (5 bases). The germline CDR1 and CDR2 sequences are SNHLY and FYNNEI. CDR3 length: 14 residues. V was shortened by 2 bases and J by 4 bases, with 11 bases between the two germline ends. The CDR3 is CASSEKGRRYGYTF. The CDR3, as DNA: TGTGCCAGCAGTGAAAAGGGGCGACGCTATGGCTACACCTTC.

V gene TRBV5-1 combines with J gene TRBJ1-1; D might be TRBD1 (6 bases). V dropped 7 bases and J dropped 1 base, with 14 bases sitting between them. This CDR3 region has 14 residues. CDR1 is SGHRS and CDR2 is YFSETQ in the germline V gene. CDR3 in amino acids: CASLGQPPNTEAFF. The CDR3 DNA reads TGCGCCAGCCTCGGACAGCCACCGAACACTGAAGCTTTCTTT.

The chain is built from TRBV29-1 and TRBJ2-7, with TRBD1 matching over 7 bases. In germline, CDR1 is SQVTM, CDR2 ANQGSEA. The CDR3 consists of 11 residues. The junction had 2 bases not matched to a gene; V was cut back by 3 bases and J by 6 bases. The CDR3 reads CSVDRGIEQYF. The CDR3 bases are TGCAGCGTTGACAGGGGGATCGAGCAGTACTTC.

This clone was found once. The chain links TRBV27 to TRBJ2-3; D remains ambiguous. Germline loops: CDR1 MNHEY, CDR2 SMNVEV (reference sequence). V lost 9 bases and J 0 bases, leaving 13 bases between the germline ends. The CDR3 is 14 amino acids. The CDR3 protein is CASTHLTSTDTQYF. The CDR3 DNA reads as TGTGCCAGTACCCACTTAACTAGCACAGATACGCAGTATTTT.

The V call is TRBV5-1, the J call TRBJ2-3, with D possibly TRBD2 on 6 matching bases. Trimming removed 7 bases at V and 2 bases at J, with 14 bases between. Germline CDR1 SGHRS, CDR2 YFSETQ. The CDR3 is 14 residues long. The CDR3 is CASLAIPNTDTQYF. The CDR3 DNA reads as TGCGCCAGCCTAGCGATTCCAAACACAGATACGCAGTATTTT.

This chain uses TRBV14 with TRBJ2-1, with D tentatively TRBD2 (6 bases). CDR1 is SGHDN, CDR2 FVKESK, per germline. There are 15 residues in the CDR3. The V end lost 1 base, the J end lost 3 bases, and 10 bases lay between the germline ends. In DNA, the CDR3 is TGTGCCAGCAGCCAAGGGGGAGGTTACTACAATGAGCAGTTCTTC. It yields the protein CASSQGGGYYNEQFF.

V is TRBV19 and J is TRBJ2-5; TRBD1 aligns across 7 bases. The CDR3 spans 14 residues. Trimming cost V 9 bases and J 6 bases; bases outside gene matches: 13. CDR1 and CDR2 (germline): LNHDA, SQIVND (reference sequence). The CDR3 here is CASADQGVVQTQYF. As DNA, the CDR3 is TGTGCCAGCGCAGACCAGGGGGTGGTGCAGACCCAGTACTTC.

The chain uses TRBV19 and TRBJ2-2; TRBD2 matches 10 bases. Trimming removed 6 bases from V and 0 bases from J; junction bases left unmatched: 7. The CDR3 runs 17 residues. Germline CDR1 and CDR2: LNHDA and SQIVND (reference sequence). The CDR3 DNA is TGTGCCAGTAGGGGGGGTCTAGCGGGAGCGAACACCGGGGAGCTGTTTTTT. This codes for CASRGGLAGANTGELFF.

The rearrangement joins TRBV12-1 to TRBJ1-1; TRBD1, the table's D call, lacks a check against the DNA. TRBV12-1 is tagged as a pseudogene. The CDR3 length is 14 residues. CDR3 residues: CASSFLQGPTEAFF. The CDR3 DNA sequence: TGTGCCAGCAGCTTCCTGCAGGGGCCCACTGAAGCTTTCTTT.

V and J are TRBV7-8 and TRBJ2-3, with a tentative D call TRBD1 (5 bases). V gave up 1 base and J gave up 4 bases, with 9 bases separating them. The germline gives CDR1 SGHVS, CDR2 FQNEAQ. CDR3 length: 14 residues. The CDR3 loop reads CASSLEGSADTQYF. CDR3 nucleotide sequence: TGTGCCAGCAGCTTAGAGGGGTCAGCAGATACGCAGTATTTT.

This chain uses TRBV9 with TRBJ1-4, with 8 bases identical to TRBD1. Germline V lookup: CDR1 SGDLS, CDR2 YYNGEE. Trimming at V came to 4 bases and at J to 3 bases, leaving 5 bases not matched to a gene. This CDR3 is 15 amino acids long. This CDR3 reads CASSSQGAANEKLFF. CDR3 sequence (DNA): TGTGCCAGCAGCTCGCAGGGGGCAGCTAATGAAAAACTGTTTTTT.

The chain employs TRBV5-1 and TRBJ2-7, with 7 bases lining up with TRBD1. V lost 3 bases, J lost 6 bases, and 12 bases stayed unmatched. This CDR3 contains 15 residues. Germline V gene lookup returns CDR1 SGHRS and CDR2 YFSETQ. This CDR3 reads CASSSTDRPLPEQYF. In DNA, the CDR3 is TGCGCCAGCAGCTCTACGGACAGGCCTCTCCCCGAGCAGTACTTC.

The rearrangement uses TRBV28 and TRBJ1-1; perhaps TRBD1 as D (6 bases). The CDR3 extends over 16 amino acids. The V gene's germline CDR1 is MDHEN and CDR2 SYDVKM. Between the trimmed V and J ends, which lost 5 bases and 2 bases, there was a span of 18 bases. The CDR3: CASSAPWGLPNTEAFF. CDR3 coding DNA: TGTGCCAGCAGTGCCCCGTGGGGGCTGCCAAACACTGAAGCTTTCTTT. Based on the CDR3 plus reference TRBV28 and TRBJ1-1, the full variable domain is DVKVTQSSRYLVKRTGEKVFLECVQDMDHENMFWYRQDPGLGLRLIYFSYDVKMKEKGDIPEGYSVSREKKERFSLILESASTNQTSMYLCASSAPWGLPNTEAFFGQGTRLTVV.

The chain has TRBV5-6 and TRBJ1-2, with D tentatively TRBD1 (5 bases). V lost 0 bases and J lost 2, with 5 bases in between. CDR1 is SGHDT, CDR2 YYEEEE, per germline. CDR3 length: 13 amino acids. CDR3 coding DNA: TGTGCCAGCAGCTTGGGGGGCAACTATGGCTACACCTTC. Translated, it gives CASSLGGNYGYTF. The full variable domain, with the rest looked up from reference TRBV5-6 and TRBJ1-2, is DAGVTQSPTHLIKTRGQQVTLRCSPKSGHDTVSWYQQALGQGPQFIFQYYEEEERQRGNFPDRFSGHQFPNYSSELNVNALLLGDSALYLCASSLGGNYGYTFGSGTRLTVV.